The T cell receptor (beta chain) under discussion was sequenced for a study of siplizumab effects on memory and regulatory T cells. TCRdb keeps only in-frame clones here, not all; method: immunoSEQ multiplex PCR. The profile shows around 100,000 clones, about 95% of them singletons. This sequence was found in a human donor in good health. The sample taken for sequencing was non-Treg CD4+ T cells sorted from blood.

The CDR3 DNA reads TGTGCCAGCAGCTTGAGCGGGGAAGAGACCCAGTACTTC. Amino acids: CASSLSGEETQYF. The chain employs TRBV7-9 and TRBJ2-5; 7 bases agree with TRBD2. Germline assignment: CDR1 SEHNR and CDR2 FQNEAQ (reference sequence). Unmatched junction bases numbered 1, after V lost 3 bases and J lost 3 bases. CDR3 length: 13 amino acids.